The 13 T cell receptor beta chains below come from one sample, sequenced in a study of cytomegalovirus exposure and HLA in healthy donors. The study ran its PCR with 60 Vbeta and 13 Jbeta primers. The table came from immunoSEQ multiplex PCR; TCRdb's copy has only in-frame clones and leaves some out. This sample yields about 140,000 clones, of which about 82% are seen a single time; approximately 2% belongs to the top ten. The specimen sequenced was PBMCs. All receptors derive from a man aged 30 to 39 in good health and CMV-seronegative.

The CDR3 DNA follows: TGCGCCAGCAGCCGACCGGCCGAATGGCAGGGTACAGATACGCAGTATTTT. Its protein is CASSRPAEWQGTDTQYF. The chain carries TRBV4-1 and TRBJ2-3, with D tentatively TRBD1 (5 bases). The V end lost 4 bases, the J end lost 3 bases, and 20 bases lay between the germline ends. Looked up from germline, CDR1 is MGHRA and CDR2 is YSYEKL. CDR3 length equals 17 residues.

The table lists this clone with a few counts. This chain connects TRBV7-9 to TRBJ2-7; 8 bases are shared with TRBD1. V gave up 3 bases and J gave up 5 bases; unmatched junction bases: 6. This CDR3 is built from 14 residues. CDR1 SEHNR and CDR2 FQNEAQ come from the germline V gene (reference sequence). The CDR3 bases are TGTGCCAGCAGCTTCGGACAGGGTATAGACGAGCAGTACTTC. Its translation: CASSFGQGIDEQYF. Combining the CDR3 with reference TRBV7-9 and TRBJ2-7 gives the whole variable domain DTGVSQNPRHKITKRGQNVTFRCDPISEHNRLYWYRQTLGQGPEFLTYFQNEAQLEKSRLLSDRFSAERPKGSFSTLEIQRTEQGDSAMYLCASSFGQGIDEQYFGPGTRLTVT.

The chain is built from TRBV4-2 and TRBJ1-1; 8 bases are a match to TRBD1. V lost 1 base to trimming and J lost 1 base; unmatched junction nucleotides: 2. The CDR3 is 15 amino acids. Looked up from germline, CDR1 is LGHNA and CDR2 is YNFKEQ. The CDR3 here is CASSQGQGTNTEAFF. The CDR3 nucleotides read TGTGCCAGCAGCCAAGGACAGGGGACGAACACTGAAGCTTTCTTT.

The chain joins TRBV6-5 to TRBJ1-2; TRBD1 matches 8 bases. CDR1 is MNHEY and CDR2 is SVGAGI in the germline V gene. This CDR3 is 15 amino acids long. Trimming removed 0 bases from V and 4 bases from J; junction bases left unmatched: 4. This CDR3 reads CASSYSRQGSYGYTF. The CDR3 DNA reads TGTGCCAGCAGTTACTCGAGACAGGGGAGCTATGGCTACACCTTC.

J is TRBJ2-3 and V is TRBV27; perhaps TRBD2 as D (7 bases). Trimming shortened V by 6 bases and J by 6 bases, and 16 bases separated the two germline ends. Germline CDR1 reads MNHEY; CDR2 reads SMNVEV (reference sequence). The CDR3 contains 14 residues. The CDR3, as DNA: TGTGCCAGCAGATGGGGGGGGCGCCAGGATACGCAGTATTTT. Translation gives CASRWGGRQDTQYF.

The chain couples TRBV6-5 to TRBJ1-2; 7 positions agree with TRBD1. J was trimmed by 4 bases and V by 5 bases; bases with no gene match: 4. Per the germline V gene, CDR1 is MNHEY and CDR2 is SVGAGI. CDR3 length: 13 amino acids. The CDR3 here is CASSATGSYGYTF. As DNA, the CDR3 is TGTGCCAGCAGTGCGACAGGGAGCTATGGCTACACCTTC.

The rearrangement joins TRBV6-5 to TRBJ2-7; D is ambiguous. The CDR3 extends over 12 amino acids. The V gene lost 5 bases and the J gene lost 1 base, with 6 bases spanning the gap. Germline-derived CDR1 and CDR2 are MNHEY and SVGAGI. The CDR3 here is CASSPISYEQYF. CDR3 coding DNA: TGTGCCAGCAGTCCCATTTCCTACGAGCAGTACTTC.

The chain joins TRBV28 to TRBJ1-2, with a possible D match to TRBD1 (6 bases). The ends were cut back, 3 bases at V and 2 bases at J, with 22 bases in the middle. Germline loops: CDR1 MDHEN, CDR2 SYDVKM. The CDR3 spans 18 residues. The CDR3 region is CASSFSKWEQGGNYGYTF. The CDR3 DNA reads as TGTGCCAGCAGTTTCTCTAAGTGGGAACAGGGTGGAAACTATGGCTACACCTTC.

The V call is TRBV10-3, the J call TRBJ1-1; D is perhaps TRBD1 (5 bases). Trimming removed 3 bases at V and 5 bases at J, with 16 bases between. Germline CDR1 ENHRY, CDR2 SYGVKD. This CDR3 comprises 15 residues. The DNA of the CDR3 is TGTGCCATCAGTGAACAGGAGCCGAAAGGAACTGAAGCTTTCTTT. As protein: CAISEQEPKGTEAFF.

The V gene is TRBV5-1, the J gene TRBJ2-5, with 7 bases identical to TRBD2. Trimming at V came to 3 bases and at J to 7 bases, leaving 15 bases not matched to a gene. Germline V gene sequence: CDR1 SGHRS, CDR2 YFSETQ. The CDR3 sequence is 16 residues long. The CDR3 DNA reads TGCGCCAGCAGCTCGGGGGGACCGCCGGGGGAATCGACCCAGTACTTC. Protein sequence: CASSSGGPPGESTQYF.

The chain recombines TRBV29-1 with TRBJ2-1, with 8 positions matching TRBD2. The V segment lost 3 bases and the J segment 0 bases; nucleotides outside the gene matches: 19. CDR3 length: 20 residues. Germline CDR1 is SQVTM and CDR2 is ANQGSEA. The chain's CDR3 is CSVDPRERETRISSYNEQFF. The CDR3 region has the DNA TGCAGCGTTGACCCCCGGGAGCGGGAGACAAGGATAAGCTCCTACAATGAGCAGTTCTTC.

The chain joins TRBV4-1 to TRBJ2-2; 8 bases match TRBD1. This CDR3 has 16 residues. The junction had 6 bases not matched to a gene; V was cut back by 4 bases and J by 2 bases. In germline, CDR1 is MGHRA, CDR2 YSYEKL. This chain's CDR3 is CASSLGQGRNTGELFF. CDR3 DNA: TGCGCCAGCAGCCTAGGACAGGGAAGAAACACCGGGGAGCTGTTTTTT.

The rearrangement links TRBV4-1 to TRBJ1-5; the D is unclear. The CDR3 sequence is 15 residues long. V gave up 0 bases and J gave up 2 bases, with 8 bases separating them. Germline CDR1 MGHRA, CDR2 YSYEKL. The CDR3 reads CASSQDAVGNQPQHF. The CDR3 DNA reads as TGCGCCAGCAGCCAAGATGCGGTAGGCAATCAGCCCCAGCATTTT.